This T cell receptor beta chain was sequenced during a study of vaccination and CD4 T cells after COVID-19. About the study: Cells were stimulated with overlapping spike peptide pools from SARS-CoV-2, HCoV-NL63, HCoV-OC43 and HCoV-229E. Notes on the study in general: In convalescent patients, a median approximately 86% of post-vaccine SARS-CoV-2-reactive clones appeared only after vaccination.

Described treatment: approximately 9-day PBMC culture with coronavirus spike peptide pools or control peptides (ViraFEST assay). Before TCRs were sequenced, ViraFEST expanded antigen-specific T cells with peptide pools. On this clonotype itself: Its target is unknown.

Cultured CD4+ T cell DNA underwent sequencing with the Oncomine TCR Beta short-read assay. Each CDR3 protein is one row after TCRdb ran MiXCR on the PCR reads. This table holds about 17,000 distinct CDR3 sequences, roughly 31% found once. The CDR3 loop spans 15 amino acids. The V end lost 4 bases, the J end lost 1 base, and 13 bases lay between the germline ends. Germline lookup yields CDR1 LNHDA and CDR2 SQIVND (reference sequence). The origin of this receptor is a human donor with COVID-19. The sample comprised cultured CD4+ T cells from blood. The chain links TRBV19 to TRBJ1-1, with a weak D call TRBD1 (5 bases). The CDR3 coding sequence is TGTGCCAGTAGTAGCCAGACAGCGCCGAACACTGAAGCTTTCTTT. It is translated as CASSSQTAPNTEAFF. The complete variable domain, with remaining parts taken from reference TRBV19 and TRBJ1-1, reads DGGITQSPKYLFRKEGQNVTLSCEQNLNHDAMYWYRQDPGQGLRLIYYSQIVNDFQKGDIAEGYSVSREKKESFPLTVTSAQKNPTAFYLCASSSQTAPNTEAFFGQGTRLTVV.